There are a few counts of the clone carrying this TCR beta chain. Libraries of TCR beta came from iRepertoire HTBI primers plus Arm-PCR of CDR3 regions. Each CDR3 protein is one row after TCRdb ran MiXCR on the multiplex PCR reads. The sample includes approximately 390,000 distinct CDR3 sequences, about a sixth of them seen just once. Time point indicated: newly diagnosed GD, antithyroid drugs for less than 3 months. From RNA extracted from PBMCs, the TCR library was made. This entry comes from a study of regulatory T cells in long-lasting Graves disease. This CDR3 has 14 amino acids. In germline, CDR1 is SGDLS, CDR2 YYNGEE. The V and J ends lost 2 bases and 7 bases, in that order; junction bases with no gene match: 6. The sample was also linked to a second study, of T cells in Graves' hyperthyroidism and ophthalmopathy.

This clonotype was sampled from a woman between 18 and 30 years old with Graves disease. Sequenced material: peripheral blood mononuclear cells (PBMCs), taken at new diagnosis, from a patient treated with antithyroid drugs. The genes are TRBV9 and TRBJ1-1; 9 bases are a match to TRBD1. CDR3 sequence reads: CASSVGTGLGEAFF. CDR3 nucleotides: TGTGCCAGCAGCGTGGGGACAGGGTTGGGTGAAGCTTTCTTT.